These 26 T cell receptor beta chains were all obtained from the same sample, sequenced in a study of T cell changes during pregnancy in multiple sclerosis. TCRdb's table, derived via immunoSEQ multiplex PCR, lists solely in-frame clones and lacks some. Of 55,000 to 70,000 clones in the sample, 85% to 95% were seen once. Sequencing was performed on CD8+ T cells from peripheral blood mononuclear cells, taken in the third trimester of pregnancy. Source of these receptors: a female donor in good health, enrolled as a control in a pregnancy study.

V gene TRBV7-9 combines with J gene TRBJ2-7, with 7 bases identical to TRBD2. The CDR3 sequence is 15 residues long. V shed 4 bases, J shed 4 bases, and the junction held 10 bases outside the gene matches. The V gene's germline CDR1 is SEHNR and CDR2 FQNEAQ (reference sequence). The CDR3 bases are TGTGCCAGCAGCTCCCAGACTAGCTATTCTTACGAGCAGTACTTC. Translation: CASSSQTSYSYEQYF.

J is TRBJ2-7 and V is TRBV19, with D perhaps TRBD1 (5 bases). The CDR3 contains 14 residues. V lost 3 bases and J 5 bases, leaving 14 bases between the germline ends. In germline, CDR1 is LNHDA, CDR2 SQIVND (reference sequence). CDR3 nucleotides: TGTGCCAGTAGTATTAAGGCAGGGATGGACGAGCAGTACTTC. Residues: CASSIKAGMDEQYF.

The chain carries TRBV5-8 and TRBJ1-1, with a weak D call TRBD1 (6 bases). The CDR3 totals 16 residues. The germline V gene has CDR1 SGHTS and CDR2 YDEGEE. Trimming removed 1 base at V and 4 bases at J, with 17 bases between. The DNA of the CDR3 is TGTGCCAGCAGCTTGTTTGGGGGGGCCGTAGGCACTGAAGCTTTCTTT. Residues: CASSLFGGAVGTEAFF.

This chain connects TRBV13 to TRBJ1-3; no definite D call. The CDR3 covers 14 residues. Deletions cut 4 bases from V and 0 bases from J, with 7 bases between. Germline CDR1 is PRHDT and CDR2 is FYEKMQ (reference sequence). DNA for the CDR3: TGTGCCAGCAGCTCCGGGAGCTCTGGAAACACCATATATTTT. Translating it yields CASSSGSSGNTIYF.

Only a few counts were recorded for this clone. This sequence joins TRBV2 and TRBJ1-1; D is undetermined. The V gene lost 10 bases and the J gene lost 5 bases, with 5 bases spanning the gap. CDR1 and CDR2 from the germline V gene are SNHLY and FYNNEI. CDR3 length equals 9 residues. The CDR3: CATRTEAFF. The CDR3 region has the DNA TGTGCCACGAGGACTGAAGCTTTCTTT. The entire variable domain, with the rest obtained from reference TRBV2 and TRBJ1-1, is as follows: EPEVTQTPSHQVTQMGQEVILRCVPISNHLYFYWYRQILGQKVEFLVSFYNNEISEKSEIFDDQFSVERPDGSNFTLKIRSTKLEDSAMYFCATRTEAFFGQGTRLTVV.

The chain has TRBV5-1 and TRBJ1-3, with D possibly matching TRBD1 (6 bases). The germline V gene encodes CDR1 SGHRS and CDR2 YFSETQ. CDR3 length: 16 residues. Trimming took off 0 bases at V and 2 bases at J, with 12 bases between the two ends. The CDR3 bases are TGCGCCAGCAGCTTGGGGGCCCCAGGGGCTGGAAACACCATATATTTT. As protein: CASSLGAPGAGNTIYF.

The rearrangement joins TRBV7-9 to TRBJ1-2; the D gene is possibly TRBD1 (6 bases). Germline V CDR1 and CDR2: SEHNR, FQNEAQ (reference sequence). The V gene lost 5 bases and the J gene lost 8 bases, with 9 bases spanning the gap. This CDR3 region has 11 residues. CDR3 residues: CASSQGTGYTF. The CDR3 bases are TGTGCCAGCAGCCAGGGGACGGGCTACACCTTC.

V and J are TRBV9 and TRBJ2-5; perhaps TRBD2 as D (6 bases). V was clipped by 0 bases and J by 4 bases, with 13 bases between them. Germline CDR1 is SGDLS and CDR2 is YYNGEE. The CDR3 contains 15 residues. As DNA, the CDR3 is TGTGCCAGCAGCGTAGTGCCTAGCGAAGGAGAGACCCAGTACTTC. Protein: CASSVVPSEGETQYF.

The chain is built from TRBV11-3 and TRBJ1-6, with TRBD1 matching 8 bases. In germline, CDR1 is SGHNT, CDR2 YENEEA. Trimming cost V 6 bases and J 11 bases; bases outside gene matches: 12. CDR3 length equals 15 residues. CDR3 in amino acids: CASSLIGRGLAPLHF. DNA for the CDR3: TGTGCCAGCAGTCTTATAGGCAGGGGGCTGGCACCCCTCCACTTT.

CDR3 region: CASSFRTIAGGPNEQFF. Written as DNA, the CDR3 is TGTGCCAGCAGCTTCCGTACAATCGCGGGGGGGCCGAATGAGCAGTTCTTC. V gene TRBV11-1 combines with J gene TRBJ2-1; 9 bases map to TRBD2. The CDR3 is made up of 17 amino acids. Looked up from germline, CDR1 is SGHAT and CDR2 is FQDESV (reference sequence). The V gene end was trimmed by 3 bases and the J gene end by 7 bases; junction bases not matched to a gene: 13.

This rearrangement joins TRBV9 to TRBJ2-1, with D perhaps TRBD2 (6 bases). The CDR3 covers 14 residues. Trimming shortened V by 1 base and J by 5 bases, and 10 bases separated the two germline ends. Germline CDR1 and CDR2: SGDLS and YYNGEE. The CDR3 DNA reads as TGTGCCAGCAGCGTACTAGCGAGCGACAATGAGCAGTTCTTC. Its protein product is CASSVLASDNEQFF.

The chain joins TRBV27 to TRBJ2-2; a weak D match, TRBD1 (6 bases). CDR1 MNHEY and CDR2 SMNVEV come from the germline V gene (reference sequence). V was cut by 5 bases and J by 4 bases, with 11 bases left in between. CDR3 length: 14 amino acids. This CDR3 reads CASSIQGRTGELFF. The CDR3 nucleotides are TGTGCCAGCAGTATCCAGGGGCGCACCGGGGAGCTGTTTTTT.

The chain links TRBV18 to TRBJ2-7, with 7 bases that match TRBD1. Germline V gene data show CDR1 as KGHSH and CDR2 as LQKENI. The CDR3 is 16 residues long. The trim removed 3 bases at V and 0 bases at J, leaving 8 bases unmatched. CDR3 residues: CASSPETGTGSYEQYF. CDR3 nucleotides: TGTGCCAGCTCACCGGAGACAGGGACGGGCTCCTACGAGCAGTACTTC. The full variable domain, completed using reference TRBV18 and TRBJ2-7, is NAGVMQNPRHLVRRRGQEARLRCSPMKGHSHVYWYRQLPEEGLKFMVYLQKENIIDESGMPKERFSAEFPKEGPSILRIQQVVRGDSAAYFCASSPETGTGSYEQYFGPGTRLTVT.

The J gene is TRBJ1-1, the V gene TRBV19; no reliable D call. In germline, CDR1 is LNHDA, CDR2 SQIVND (reference sequence). Trimming left V 2 bases short and J 10 bases short, with 8 bases between. The CDR3 consists of 11 residues. CDR3 amino acids: CASSILFSAFF. The CDR3 DNA reads as TGTGCCAGTAGTATACTTTTTTCAGCTTTCTTT.

V and J are TRBV29-1 and TRBJ2-7; D possibly corresponds to TRBD1 (6 bases). Per the germline V gene, CDR1 is SQVTM and CDR2 is ANQGSEA. Trimming took 4 bases from V and 1 from J, leaving 8 bases between them. The CDR3 spans 12 residues. CDR3 protein: CSVVGQSYEQYF. The CDR3 DNA reads as TGCAGCGTTGTAGGACAGTCCTACGAGCAGTACTTC.

V usage is TRBV4-3 and J usage is TRBJ1-5; D gene unclear. This CDR3 is 18 amino acids long. Per the germline V gene, CDR1 is LGHNA and CDR2 is YSLEER. The V gene lost 0 bases and the J gene lost 0 bases, with 15 bases spanning the gap. DNA of the CDR3: TGCGCCAGCAGCCAAGATGGCCCTTCATCGAATAGCAATCAGCCCCAGCATTTT. Protein product: CASSQDGPSSNSNQPQHF.

The CDR3 DNA is TGCAGCGTTGAAGGGGCAGAGGGCATTCAGTACTTC. This sequence encodes CSVEGAEGIQYF. The chain links TRBV29-1 to TRBJ2-4; D is possibly TRBD2 (5 bases). Germline V lookup: CDR1 SQVTM, CDR2 ANQGSEA. V shed 1 base and J shed 9 bases, with 10 bases lying between them. The CDR3 totals 12 residues. Drawing the rest from reference TRBV29-1 and TRBJ2-4, the complete variable domain is SAVISQKPSRDICQRGTSLTIQCQVDSQVTMMFWYRQQPGQSLTLIATANQGSEATYESGFVIDKFPISRPNLTFSTLTVSNMSPEDSSIYLCSVEGAEGIQYFGAGTRLSVL.

V gene TRBV13 combines with J gene TRBJ2-1, with D tentatively TRBD2 (6 bases). The germline CDR1 and CDR2 sequences are PRHDT and FYEKMQ (reference sequence). CDR3 length: 12 residues. V gave up 1 base and J gave up 10 bases, with 8 bases separating them. CDR3 nucleotide sequence: TGTGCCAGCAGCTTAGATGGGGGGGAGCAGTTCTTC. It yields the protein CASSLDGGEQFF. Together with reference TRBV13 and TRBJ2-1, the CDR3 gives the full variable domain: AAGVIQSPRHLIKEKRETATLKCYPIPRHDTVYWYQQGPGQDPQFLISFYEKMQSDKGSIPDRFSAQQFSDYHSELNMSSLELGDSALYFCASSLDGGEQFFGPGTRLTVL.

The chain has TRBV27 and TRBJ1-1; D may be TRBD1 (5 bases). V lost 6 bases and J 5 bases, leaving 16 bases between the germline ends. CDR1 is MNHEY, CDR2 SMNVEV, per germline (reference sequence). The CDR3 runs to 14 residues. As DNA, the CDR3 is TGTGCCAGCAGGACGGGAGGGGTCGGGACTGAAGCTTTCTTT. Residues: CASRTGGVGTEAFF.

This rearrangement joins TRBV6-6 to TRBJ2-3, with D hard to call. Trimming stripped 2 bases from V and 2 bases from J, with 8 bases between. Germline V gene data show CDR1 as MNHNY and CDR2 as SVGAGI (reference sequence). This CDR3 spans 14 amino acids. CDR3 coding DNA: TGTGCCAGCAGTTACATGGGCAACACAGATACGCAGTATTTT. It specifies CASSYMGNTDTQYF.

V gene TRBV11-3 combines with J gene TRBJ2-7; D is perhaps TRBD2 (5 bases). CDR3 length equals 13 residues. Germline V gene data show CDR1 as SGHNT and CDR2 as YENEEA. Trimming pared 7 bases from V and 5 bases from J, leaving 15 bases between. CDR3 amino acids: CASTPGMIDEQYF. Written as DNA, the CDR3 is TGTGCCAGCACCCCCGGGATGATCGACGAGCAGTACTTC.

Turning to this clone: Just one base apart from a much larger clone, this may be a read error. Other DNA sequences in the sample encode the same CDR3. This chain connects TRBV11-2 to TRBJ2-2; 8 positions match TRBD1. The CDR3 runs to 15 residues. V dropped 3 bases and J dropped 1; count of bases not matched to a gene: 1. Germline V CDR1 and CDR2: SGHAT, FQNNGV. The CDR3 sequence: CASSFGTGNTGELFF. As DNA, the CDR3 is TGTGCCAGCAGCTTTGGGACAGGGAACACCGGGGAGCTGTTTTTT. The variable domain in full, with the rest retrieved from reference TRBV11-2 and TRBJ2-2, is EAGVAQSPRYKIIEKRQSVAFWCNPISGHATLYWYQQILGQGPKLLIQFQNNGVVDDSQLPKDRFSAERLKGVDSTLKIQPAKLEDSAVYLCASSFGTGNTGELFFGEGSRLTVL.

The chain has TRBV19 and TRBJ1-6; tentatively, D is TRBD1 (5 bases). Germline-derived CDR1 and CDR2 are LNHDA and SQIVND (reference sequence). V was clipped by 7 bases and J by 4 bases, with 11 bases between them. The CDR3 extends over 14 amino acids. The CDR3 DNA reads TGTGCCAGTACACGGGGGGGTTATAATTCACCCCTCCACTTT. Its translation: CASTRGGYNSPLHF. The full variable domain, with the rest looked up from reference TRBV19 and TRBJ1-6, is DGGITQSPKYLFRKEGQNVTLSCEQNLNHDAMYWYRQDPGQGLRLIYYSQIVNDFQKGDIAEGYSVSREKKESFPLTVTSAQKNPTAFYLCASTRGGYNSPLHFGNGTRLTVT.

V usage is TRBV4-1 and J usage is TRBJ1-6; TRBD1 matches 10 bases. The J segment lost 10 bases and the V segment lost 4 bases, leaving 13 bases of the junction unmatched. This CDR3 spans 17 amino acids. Germline CDR1 is MGHRA and CDR2 is YSYEKL. The CDR3: CASSPSIGQGEFSPLHF. Here the CDR3 DNA reads TGCGCCAGCAGCCCCTCTATTGGACAGGGGGAGTTCTCACCCCTCCACTTT.

V and J are TRBV5-6 and TRBJ1-1; a possible D gene is TRBD1 (6 bases). The CDR3 runs to 16 residues. Germline lookup yields CDR1 SGHDT and CDR2 YYEEEE. Trimming took 4 bases from V and 1 from J, leaving 17 bases between them. The CDR3 sequence: CASSLGGGPSNTEAFF. CDR3 DNA sequence: TGTGCCAGCAGCCTTGGGGGGGGGCCGTCGAACACTGAAGCTTTCTTT.

V gene TRBV9 combines with J gene TRBJ2-3; TRBD2 aligns across 12 bases. Looked up from germline, CDR1 is SGDLS and CDR2 is YYNGEE. CDR3 length equals 14 residues. Trimming at V came to 6 bases and at J to 4 bases, leaving 3 bases not matched to a gene. CDR3 loop: CASTSGGAADTQYF. DNA for the CDR3: TGTGCCAGCACTAGCGGGGGGGCAGCAGATACGCAGTATTTT.